Listed below are T cell receptor beta chains from one sample, sequenced in a study of T cell responses to AZD1222 COVID-19 vaccine. TCRdb's copy holds only in-frame clones and misses some; the assay was immunoSEQ multiplex PCR. The repertoire includes tens of thousands of clones, 75% to 95% of them detected once, and 6.5% to 9.5% sits in the top ten. The sample here was peripheral blood, taken 28 days after the second AZD1222 dose. The receptor set was obtained from an adult who received the AZD1222 COVID-19 vaccine. CDR3s include the opening cysteine and the closing phenylalanine or tryptophan. D genes are given only for firm matches.

v_gene	j_gene	d_gene	CDR3aa
TRBV11-2	TRBJ2-2	TRBD2	CAITRTSGRYTGELFF
TRBV7-3	TRBJ2-6	.	CASSLTAGTGANVLTF
TRBV28	TRBJ2-1	TRBD2	CASSYTIAGEQFF
TRBV19	TRBJ2-1	TRBD2	CASSPPYASGAMSYNEQFF
TRBV7-2	TRBJ2-1	.	CASSLDWRRAGEQFF
TRBV19	TRBJ1-5	.	CASSGQPNQPQHF
TRBV29-1	TRBJ2-1	TRBD2	CSAPSGTRVNEQFF
TRBV7-2	TRBJ2-1	.	CASRGGGSYNEQFF
TRBV29-1	TRBJ2-1	TRBD1	CSVEGRPTGGSYNEQFF
TRBV7-8	TRBJ2-7	.	CASSLAIWVDQKEQYF
TRBV27	TRBJ2-2	.	CASSLSLQFGELFF
TRBV27	TRBJ1-2	TRBD1	CASSPGQGSYGYTF
TRBV5-4	TRBJ1-1	.	CASSPGQIRLNTEAFF
TRBV4-3	TRBJ1-3	.	CASSQDGAYSGNTIYF
TRBV4-2	TRBJ2-5	TRBD2	CASSQDLNSGRAAETQYF
TRBV18	TRBJ2-1	TRBD2	CASSPPGLAGGNEQFF
TRBV19	TRBJ2-7	.	CASSIGAQGYVQYF
TRBV6-5	TRBJ1-3	.	CASTQAGFTGNTIYF